This note documents a single T cell receptor (beta chain) sequence. The specificity of this receptor is unknown. No per-base quality is available; no much larger clone lies one base away. The record originates from a study of blood T cell repertoires in COVID-19 (dated by TCRdb to the early 2020s). Broadly, across the study: The collaborator samples originated in the United States, Italy and Spain and spanned the acute and convalescent phases of COVID-19. The material from the prospective study consisted of cDNA or gDNA derived from T cells, B-cell-depleted T cells, or PBMCs. The dataset comprised deeply sampled blood TCRbeta repertoires from subjects exposed to, actively infected with, or recovered from COVID-19. The repertoires were made available in a free public database intended to serve as a resource for research on the immune response to SARS-CoV-2. The samples were drawn from two sources: the first 160 participants of the ongoing ImmuneRACE study, and fewer than 1,500 subjects contributed by 6 global collaborators. Nearly every sample came with metadata listing a de-identified subject ID, COVID-19 status, age in years and sex. HLA class I and class II types, where available, came from metadata supplied by the sample provider rather than from assay-based typing. Study-wide conclusions, independent of this receptor: The amount of clinical and demographic metadata varied by source and participant and was provided uncurated.

The germline V end is reduced by 2 bases and the J end by 6 bases; junction bases left unmatched: 1. The germline V gene (reference sequence) yields LNHDA for CDR1 and SQIVND for CDR2. The CDR3 contains 14 residues, cysteine and phenylalanine counted. Only the CDR3 part of the read is kept: 42 bases, read in frame from the first base. One collaborating source in Seattle enrolled patients while the patients were actively infected and followed the patients over time throughout the course of disease. Whole blood was collected in K2EDTA tubes by collaborating institutions according to the institutions' own protocols. For TCRbeta analysis, collaborators shipped samples as frozen whole blood, isolated PBMCs, or DNA extracted from either of those sample types. TCRbeta CDR3 regions were amplified from genomic DNA using the immunoSEQ Assay, a bias-controlled multiplex PCR. Per the source publication's procedure: Within the assay, amplification of reference gene primers was used to estimate how many nucleated cells each sample contained. To quantify the absolute abundance of each unique TCRbeta CDR3 rearrangement, sequence reads were collapsed and filtered. For each sample, productive Simpson clonality was calculated by taking the square root of Simpson's diversity index across productive rearrangements. TCRdb obtained this table from immuneACCESS and retained in-frame rearrangements with V and J assigned. These tables miss some clones; where compared with another copy, unresolved V genes account for less than half of the shortfall, and the remainder is unexplained. Clone size and the V and J calls come from that table; the DNA yielded D and trimming. The sample data list more than 80,000 clones, and roughly 91% of these were observed just once. The leading ten clones occupy 6.5% to 8.5% of the sample.

Sequenced: peripheral blood. In this chain, TRBV19 is recombined with TRBJ2-7, with 13 bases aligning to TRBD2. The TCR comes from a man aged 18 to 30 with COVID-19, enrolled during active disease. The CDR3 reads as follows: CASSIRTSGSEQYF. The nucleotide sequence reads as follows: TGTGCCAGTAGTATAAGGACTAGCGGGAGCGAGCAGTACTTC.